What follows describes a single T cell receptor (beta chain). Antigen specificity is unknown. The DNA ends 3 residues before the CDR3 does, and the rest of the CDR3 is filled in from the germline J gene. This specimen comes from a study of T cells in women clearing cervical HPV infection. Whole-study context: No precancer developed; the control's incident HPV16 infection cleared within 12 months.

The method was immunoSEQ multiplex PCR; TCRdb's version includes in-frame clones alone and lacks a portion of them. Recorded here are under 45,000 clones; the top ten clones represent 6% to 7.5%. Whole-study results and caveats: Unknown T-cell numbers per sample may underlie the richness differences.

The CDR3 runs to 11 residues. CDR1 is GTSNPN and CDR2 is SVGIG in the germline V gene (reference sequence). The rearrangement uses TRBV30 and TRBJ1-2, with D possibly matching TRBD1 (6 bases). The sequence derives from a woman aged 18 to 75 with a cervical HPV16 infection that either progressed to CIN3+ or cleared (not recorded which). Sequencing was done on a sample of blood buffy coat. CDR3 DNA (partial): TGTGCCTGGACCCAGGGGAATGAC. This codes for CAWTQGND. The whole CDR3 sequence is CAWTQGNDYTF.